This T cell receptor beta chain stems from a study of blood T cell repertoires in COVID-19 (dated by TCRdb to 2019 to 2021). Broadly, across the study: Samples from collaborators originated in the United States, Italy and Spain and spanned both the acute and convalescent phases of COVID-19. The sample metadata nearly always contained a de-identified subject ID, COVID-19 status, age in years and sex. The prospective study material was composed of cDNA or gDNA derived from T cells, B-cell-depleted T cells, or PBMCs. Where available, HLA class I and class II types were taken from metadata supplied by the sample provider and were not determined by assay-based typing. The samples were drawn from two sources: the first 160 participants of the ongoing ImmuneRACE study, and 1,200 or so subjects contributed by 6 global collaborators. The repertoires were released in a freely available public database meant as a resource for research on the immune response to SARS-CoV-2. The dataset comprised deeply sampled blood TCRbeta repertoires from subjects exposed to, actively infected with, or recovered from COVID-19.

The CDR3 measures 15 amino acids from cysteine to phenylalanine. Solely the CDR3 DNA is kept, with 45 bases framed from the first base. CDR1 and CDR2, per the germline V gene (reference sequence), are LGHDT and YNNKEL. The junction shows trimming of 4 bases on V and 5 bases on J, plus 15 bases between the germline ends. Participants in the prospective study were aged 18 to 89 years, lived in over 20 United States geographic areas, and enrolled through a virtual design. In the prospective study, participants were assigned to cohorts based on the clinical history participants reported in a screening survey and a study questionnaire. Recovered participants in ImmuneRACE Cohort 3 were defined by two consecutive negative NP/OP PCR tests, clearance by a healthcare professional, or resolution of symptoms. Each participant in the prospective study had whole blood, serum and a nasopharyngeal or oropharyngeal swab collected by mobile phlebotomists. Additional blood draws and questionnaires over an approximately two-month period could optionally be provided by prospective study participants. Before DNA extraction, prospective study blood samples were shipped either frozen or at room temperature.

Overall study results and their limits: The amount of clinical and demographic metadata varied by source and participant and was provided uncurated.

The immunoSEQ Assay, a bias-controlled multiplex PCR, was used to amplify TCRbeta CDR3 regions from genomic DNA. The study's processing was this. The number of nucleated cells in each sample was estimated from the amplification of reference gene primers within the assay. Sequence reads were collapsed and filtered to measure the absolute abundance of every unique TCRbeta CDR3 rearrangement. For each sample, productive Simpson clonality was calculated as the square root of Simpson's diversity index over productive rearrangements. The table was pulled from immuneACCESS by TCRdb, which kept in-frame rearrangements only. Such tables lose some clones; where checked, under half of the loss comes from unresolved V genes, and the rest has no known cause. Clonal size and the V and J genes are those of that table, whereas D and trimming came from the DNA. The sample has 200,000 or so clones on record, roughly 90% of them singletons. The ten largest clones represent 7.5% to 10% of the sample.

About this clone itself: Its antigen is still unknown. The input lacks base qualities; no much larger clone sits a single base away.

The chain is assembled from TRBV3-1 (or the pseudogene TRBV3-2) and TRBJ2-1; TRBD1 is a weak D gene call, 5 bases matching. The sample comprised PBMCs or T cells enriched from blood (not recorded which). This receptor was obtained from a woman aged 18-29 years who had recovered from COVID-19. The CDR3 is CASSPLSDSHNEQFF. The bases are TGTGCCAGCAGCCCTCTTTCTGACAGCCACAATGAGCAGTTCTTC.